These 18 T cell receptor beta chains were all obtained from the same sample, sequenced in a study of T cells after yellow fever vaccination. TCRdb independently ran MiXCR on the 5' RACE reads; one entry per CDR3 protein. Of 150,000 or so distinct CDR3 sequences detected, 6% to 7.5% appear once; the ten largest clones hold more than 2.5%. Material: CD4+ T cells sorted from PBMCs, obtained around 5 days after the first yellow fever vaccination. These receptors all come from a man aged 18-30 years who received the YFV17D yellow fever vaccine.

The CDR3 loop reads CASSLPSGAFNYGYTF. DNA for the CDR3: TGTGCCAGCAGCTTACCATCAGGGGCGTTTAACTATGGCTACACCTTC. The chain links TRBV7-2 to TRBJ1-2; possibly TRBD1 for D (6 bases). CDR1 SGHTA and CDR2 FQGNSA come from the germline V gene. This CDR3 contains 16 residues. V lost 2 bases, J lost 1 base, and 14 bases lay in between.

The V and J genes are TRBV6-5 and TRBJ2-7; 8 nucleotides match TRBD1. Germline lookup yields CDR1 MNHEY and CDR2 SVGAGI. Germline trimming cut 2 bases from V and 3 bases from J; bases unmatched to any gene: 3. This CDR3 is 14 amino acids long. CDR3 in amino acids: CASSYGQGLYEQYF. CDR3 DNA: TGTGCCAGCAGTTACGGACAGGGCCTCTACGAGCAGTACTTC.

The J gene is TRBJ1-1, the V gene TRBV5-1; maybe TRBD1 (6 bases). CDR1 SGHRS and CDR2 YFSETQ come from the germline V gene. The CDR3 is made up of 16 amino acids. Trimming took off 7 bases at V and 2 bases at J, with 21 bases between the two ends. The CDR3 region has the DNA TGCGCCAGCCGTCCGGAGGTGGGGGGCGGAAACACTGAAGCTTTCTTT. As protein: CASRPEVGGGNTEAFF.

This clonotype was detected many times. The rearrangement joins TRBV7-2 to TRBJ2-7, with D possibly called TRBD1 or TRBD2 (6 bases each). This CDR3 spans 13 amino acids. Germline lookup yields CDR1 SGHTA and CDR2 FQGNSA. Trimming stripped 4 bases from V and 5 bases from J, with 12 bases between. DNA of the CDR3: TGTGCCAGCAGCTCAAGGGGGGCCCACGAGCAGTACTTC. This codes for CASSSRGAHEQYF.

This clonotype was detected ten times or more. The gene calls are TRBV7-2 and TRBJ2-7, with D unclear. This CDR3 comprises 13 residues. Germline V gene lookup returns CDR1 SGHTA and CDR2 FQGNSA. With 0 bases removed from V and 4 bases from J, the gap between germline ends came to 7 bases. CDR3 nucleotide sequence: TGTGCCAGCAGCTTAGCTTGGGTTTACGAGCAGTACTTC. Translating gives CASSLAWVYEQYF.

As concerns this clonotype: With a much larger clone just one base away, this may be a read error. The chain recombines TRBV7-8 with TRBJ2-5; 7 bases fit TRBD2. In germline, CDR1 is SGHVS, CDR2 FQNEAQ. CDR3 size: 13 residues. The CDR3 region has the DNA TGTGCCAGCTCGACTAGCCTAAGGGAGACCAAGTACTTC. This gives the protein CASSTSLRETKYF.

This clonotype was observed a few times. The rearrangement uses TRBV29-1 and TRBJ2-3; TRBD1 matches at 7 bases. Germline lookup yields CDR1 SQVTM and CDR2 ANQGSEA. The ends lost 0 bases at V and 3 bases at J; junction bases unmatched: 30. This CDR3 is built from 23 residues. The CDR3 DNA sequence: TGCAGCGTTGAAGATATTATCTCCCTTGCCGGGACAGCGCCCCAGGGAGATACAGATACGCAGTATTTT. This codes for CSVEDIISLAGTAPQGDTDTQYF.

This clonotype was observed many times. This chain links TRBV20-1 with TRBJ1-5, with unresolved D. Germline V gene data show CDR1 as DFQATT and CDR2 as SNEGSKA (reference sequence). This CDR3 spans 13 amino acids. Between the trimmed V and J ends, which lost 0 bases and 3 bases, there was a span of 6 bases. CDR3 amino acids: CSAREQINQPQHF. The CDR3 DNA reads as TGCAGTGCTAGAGAACAAATCAATCAGCCCCAGCATTTT.

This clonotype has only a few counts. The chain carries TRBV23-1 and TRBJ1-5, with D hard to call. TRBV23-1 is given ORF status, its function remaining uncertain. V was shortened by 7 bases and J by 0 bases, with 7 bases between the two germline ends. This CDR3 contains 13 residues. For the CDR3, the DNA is TGCGCCAGCACTGAGGCTAGCAATCAGCCCCAGCATTTT. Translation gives CASTEASNQPQHF.

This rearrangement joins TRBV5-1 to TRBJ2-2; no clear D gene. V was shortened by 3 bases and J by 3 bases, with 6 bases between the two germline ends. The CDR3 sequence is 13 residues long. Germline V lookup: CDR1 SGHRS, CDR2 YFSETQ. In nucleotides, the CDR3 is TGCGCCAGCAGCTCAGGATACACCGGGGAGCTGTTTTTT. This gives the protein CASSSGYTGELFF.

CDR3 loop: CASPRCWDCCTDTQYF. CDR3 bases: TGTGCCAGCCCCCGATGTTGGGACTGTTGCACAGATACGCAGTATTTT. The chain combines TRBV21-1 with TRBJ2-3; the DNA was not used to check the table's D call, TRBD2. TRBV21-1 is termed a pseudogene. The CDR3 runs 16 residues.

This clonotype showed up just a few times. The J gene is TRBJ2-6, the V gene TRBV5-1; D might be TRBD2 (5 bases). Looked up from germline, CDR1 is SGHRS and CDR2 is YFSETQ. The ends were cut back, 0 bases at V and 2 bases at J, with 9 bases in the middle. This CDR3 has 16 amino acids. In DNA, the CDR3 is TGCGCCAGCAGCTTGGTTACGGGGACTGGGGCCAACGTCCTGACTTTC. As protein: CASSLVTGTGANVLTF. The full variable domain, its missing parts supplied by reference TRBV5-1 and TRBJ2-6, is KAGVTQTPRYLIKTRGQQVTLSCSPISGHRSVSWYQQTPGQGLQFLFEYFSETQRNKGNFPGRFSGRQFSNSRSEMNVSTLELGDSALYLCASSLVTGTGANVLTFGAGSRLTVL.

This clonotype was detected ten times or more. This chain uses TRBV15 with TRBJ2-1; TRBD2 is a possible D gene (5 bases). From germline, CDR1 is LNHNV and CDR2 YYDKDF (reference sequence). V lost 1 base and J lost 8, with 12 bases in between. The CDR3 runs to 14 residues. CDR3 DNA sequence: TGTGCCACCAGCAGAGTCCACTTGGAGGATGAGCAGTTCTTC. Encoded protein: CATSRVHLEDEQFF.

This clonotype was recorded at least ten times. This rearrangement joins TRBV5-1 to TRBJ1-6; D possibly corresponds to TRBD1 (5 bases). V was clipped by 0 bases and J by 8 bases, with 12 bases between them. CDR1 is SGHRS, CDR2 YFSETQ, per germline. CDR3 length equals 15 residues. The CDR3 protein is CASSLAGTRYSPLHF. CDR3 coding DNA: TGCGCCAGCAGCTTGGCGGGGACGAGATATTCACCCCTCCACTTT.

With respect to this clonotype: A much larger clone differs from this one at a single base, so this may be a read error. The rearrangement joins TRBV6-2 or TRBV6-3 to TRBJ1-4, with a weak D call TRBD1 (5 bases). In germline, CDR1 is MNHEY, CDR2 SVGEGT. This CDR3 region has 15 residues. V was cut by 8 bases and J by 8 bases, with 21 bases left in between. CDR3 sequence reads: CASVPTKQEQEKLFF. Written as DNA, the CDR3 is TGTGCCAGCGTCCCAACGAAACAGGAACAAGAAAAACTGTTTTTT.

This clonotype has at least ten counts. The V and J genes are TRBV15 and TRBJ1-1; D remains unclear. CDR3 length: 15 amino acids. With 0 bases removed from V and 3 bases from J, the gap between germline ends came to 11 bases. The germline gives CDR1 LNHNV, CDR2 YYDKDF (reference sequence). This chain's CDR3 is CATSRDLGWDTEAFF. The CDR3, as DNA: TGTGCCACCAGCAGAGACCTGGGGTGGGACACTGAAGCTTTCTTT.

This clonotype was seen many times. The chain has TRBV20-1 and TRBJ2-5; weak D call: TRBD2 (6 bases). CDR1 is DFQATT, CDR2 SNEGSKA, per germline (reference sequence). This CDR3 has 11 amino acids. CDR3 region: CSHRGVETQYF. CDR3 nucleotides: TGCAGCCATCGCGGGGTGGAGACCCAGTACTTC.

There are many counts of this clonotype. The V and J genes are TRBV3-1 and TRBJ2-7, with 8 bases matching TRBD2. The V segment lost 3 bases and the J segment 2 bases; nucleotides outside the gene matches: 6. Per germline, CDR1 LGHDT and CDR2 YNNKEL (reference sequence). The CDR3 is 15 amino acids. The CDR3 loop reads CASSQGGTRAYEQYF. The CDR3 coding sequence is TGTGCCAGCAGCCAGGGAGGGACTAGGGCCTACGAGCAGTACTTC.